Listed below are T cell receptor beta chains from one sample, sequenced in a study of cytomegalovirus exposure and HLA in healthy donors. This table comes from immunoSEQ multiplex PCR, and its TCRdb copy is limited to in-frame clones, with some not included. The sample yields roughly 140,000 clones, around 65% seen once. Sequencing used PBMCs. The receptors originated from a woman aged 25 to 45 in good health and CMV-seropositive. Each CDR3 is given with its conserved first and last residue. D genes are given only for firm matches. Rows give clone size only sometimes, using once, few, many, or a class for an expanded clone.

d_call	clone_size	v_call	j_call	cdr3_aa	cdr3_nt
.	.	TRBV28	TRBJ1-3	CASSLPQGYSGNTIYF	TGTGCCAGCAGTTTACCTCAGGGCTACTCTGGAAACACCATATATTTT
TRBD1	many	TRBV28	TRBJ2-6	CASRRDRPNSGANVLTF	TGTGCCAGCCGCCGGGACAGGCCCAACTCTGGGGCCAACGTCCTGACTTTC
.	.	TRBV5-1	TRBJ1-3	CASSLGAGISGNTIYF	TGCGCCAGCAGCTTGGGGGCAGGAATCTCTGGAAACACCATATATTTT
.	few	TRBV7-9	TRBJ1-5	CASSQIEVGQYSNQPQHF	TGTGCCAGCAGCCAGATCGAAGTAGGACAGTATAGCAATCAGCCCCAGCATTTT
TRBD1	.	TRBV11-3	TRBJ1-6	CASSSGQGSPLHF	TGTGCCAGCAGCTCAGGACAGGGGTCACCCCTCCACTTT
.	few	TRBV7-9	TRBJ1-1	CASSLVISEAFF	TGTGCCAGCAGCTTAGTAATCTCTGAAGCTTTCTTT
TRBD1	.	TRBV6-5	TRBJ2-1	CASSYSTGGDEQFF	TGTGCCAGCAGTTACTCGACAGGGGGCGATGAGCAGTTCTTC
.	.	TRBV6-4	TRBJ2-6	CASSARESGANVLTF	TGTGCCAGCAGTGCCAGGGAATCCGGGGCCAACGTCCTGACTTTC
TRBD2	.	TRBV15	TRBJ2-5	CATSPAGAETQYF	TGTGCCACCAGCCCTGCGGGAGCAGAGACCCAGTACTTC
TRBD2	.	TRBV27	TRBJ2-7	CASSRGLAGVSDEQYF	TGTGCCAGCAGCCGGGGACTAGCGGGAGTCTCTGACGAGCAGTACTTC
TRBD2	.	TRBV7-9	TRBJ2-1	CASSLGLAEWSSYNEQFF	TGTGCCAGCAGCTTAGGTCTAGCGGAGTGGAGCTCCTACAATGAGCAGTTCTTC
.	few	TRBV6-1	TRBJ1-1	CASIRDLNTEAFF	TGTGCCAGCATCCGGGATTTGAACACTGAAGCTTTCTTT
TRBD2	few	TRBV7-6	TRBJ2-7	CASSLLPGLESYEQYF	TGTGCCAGCAGCTTGCTCCCGGGACTAGAATCCTACGAGCAGTACTTC